One and the same sample provided the 17 T cell receptor beta chains below, sequenced in a study of T cells after yellow fever vaccination. MiXCR, applied by TCRdb to the 5' RACE reads, yields one record per CDR3 protein. The table records about 75,000 distinct CDR3 sequences, about 7.7% of them present only once. The sample was CD8+ T cells sorted from PBMCs, taken around 10 days after the first yellow fever vaccination. Receptor source: a man younger than 30 who received the YFV17D yellow fever vaccine.

The sample holds many counts of this clonotype. The chain is built from TRBV6-5 and TRBJ1-5; 7 positions match TRBD1. The V segment lost 6 bases and the J segment 0 bases; nucleotides outside the gene matches: 5. The CDR3 runs to 15 residues. From germline, CDR1 is MNHEY and CDR2 SVGAGI. The CDR3 nucleotides are TGTGCCAGCAGAGTCGGGACAGCTAGCAATCAGCCCCAGCATTTT. It codes for CASRVGTASNQPQHF.

This clonotype was recorded at least ten times. The rearrangement links TRBV6-5 to TRBJ2-7; tentatively, D is TRBD2 (6 bases). The germline V gene has CDR1 MNHEY and CDR2 SVGAGI. Trimming took off 5 bases at V and 2 bases at J, with 22 bases between the two ends. The CDR3 extends over 17 amino acids. The CDR3 protein is CASSSSGPVGRTYEQYF. CDR3 nucleotides: TGTGCCAGCAGTAGCTCCGGGCCGGTGGGGAGGACCTACGAGCAGTACTTC.

This clonotype appeared a few times. The chain links TRBV7-2 to TRBJ2-3; 10 bases map to TRBD2. The CDR3 contains 17 residues. Unmatched junction bases numbered 10, after V lost 2 bases and J lost 5 bases. Germline V gene data show CDR1 as SGHTA and CDR2 as FQGNSA. The CDR3, as DNA: TGTGCCAGCAGCTTAACCCCGAGCGGGGGGGCCAGAGATACGCAGTATTTT. It translates to CASSLTPSGGARDTQYF.

This clonotype appeared many times. This chain joins TRBV5-5 and TRBJ1-1; D is uncertain. The CDR3 extends over 12 amino acids. Trimming stripped 0 bases from V and 4 bases from J, with 4 bases between. CDR1 SGHKS and CDR2 YYEKEE come from the germline V gene (reference sequence). The DNA for the CDR3 is TGTGCCAGCAGCTTGGTAGCCACTGAAGCTTTCTTT. Amino acids: CASSLVATEAFF.

This clonotype has at least ten counts. This chain uses TRBV7-9 with TRBJ2-5; 10 bases match TRBD2. In germline, CDR1 is SEHNR, CDR2 FQNEAQ (reference sequence). The trim removed 2 bases at V and 5 bases at J, leaving 11 bases unmatched. This CDR3 has 17 amino acids. The CDR3 DNA reads TGTGCCAGCAGCTTAAGGACTAGCGGAGGGCTTGGGGAGACCCAGTACTTC. It translates to CASSLRTSGGLGETQYF.

In its sample, this clonotype was seen many times. The V gene is TRBV27, the J gene TRBJ1-1; the D gene is possibly TRBD1 (6 bases). V dropped 4 bases and J dropped 5 bases, with 8 bases sitting between them. CDR3 length equals 12 residues. Per germline, CDR1 MNHEY and CDR2 SMNVEV (reference sequence). As DNA, the CDR3 is TGTGCCAGCAGTTCGAGGGGGACTGAAGCTTTCTTT. Protein product: CASSSRGTEAFF.

This clonotype was seen many times. The gene calls are TRBV4-2 and TRBJ2-2, with D possibly being TRBD2 (6 bases). Looked up from germline, CDR1 is LGHNA and CDR2 is YNFKEQ. The V end was cut by 1 base, the J end by 1 base, with 7 bases between. This CDR3 is built from 15 residues. CDR3 loop: CASSQVEGNTGELFF. The CDR3 nucleotides read TGTGCCAGCAGCCAAGTGGAGGGGAACACCGGGGAGCTGTTTTTT.

This clonotype appeared a few times. This chain connects TRBV7-9 to TRBJ2-7, with D perhaps matching TRBD1 (7 bases). Trimming shortened V by 4 bases and J by 0 bases, and 16 bases separated the two germline ends. CDR1 and CDR2 from the germline V gene are SEHNR and FQNEAQ (reference sequence). This CDR3 spans 16 amino acids. The CDR3 DNA is TGTGCCAGCAGCTATTTCGGGGGACAGAGCTCCTACGAGCAGTACTTC. It yields the protein CASSYFGGQSSYEQYF. The variable domain in full, completed from reference TRBV7-9 and TRBJ2-7, reads DTGVSQNPRHKITKRGQNVTFRCDPISEHNRLYWYRQTLGQGPEFLTYFQNEAQLEKSRLLSDRFSAERPKGSFSTLEIQRTEQGDSAMYLCASSYFGGQSSYEQYFGPGTRLTVT.

This clonotype was counted many times. This chain connects TRBV5-1 to TRBJ2-3; 7 nucleotides line up with TRBD1. J was trimmed by 2 bases and V by 0 bases; bases with no gene match: 3. Per the germline V gene, CDR1 is SGHRS and CDR2 is YFSETQ. The CDR3 covers 15 residues. The CDR3 spells CASSLEGQYTDTQYF. As DNA, the CDR3 is TGCGCCAGCAGCTTGGAGGGACAGTACACAGATACGCAGTATTTT.

This rearrangement joins TRBV7-8 to TRBJ1-1; maybe TRBD1 (6 bases). Trimming cost V 6 bases and J 4 bases, with 15 bases left between them. The germline CDR1 and CDR2 sequences are SGHVS and FQNEAQ. The CDR3 is 14 residues long. The CDR3 is CASRLMGAGTEAFF. Written as DNA, the CDR3 is TGTGCCAGCAGGTTAATGGGGGCTGGCACTGAAGCTTTCTTT.

This chain connects TRBV4-1 to TRBJ1-1, with D uncertain. The CDR3 is made up of 15 amino acids. V shed 0 bases and J shed 0 bases, with 8 bases lying between them. Germline CDR1 and CDR2: MGHRA and YSYEKL. Here the CDR3 DNA reads TGCGCCAGCAGCCAAGAGTTCAGTTTGAACACTGAAGCTTTCTTT. This encodes CASSQEFSLNTEAFF.

J is TRBJ2-2 and V is TRBV2; 9 bases fit TRBD1. The CDR3 sequence is 14 residues long. The germline CDR1 and CDR2 sequences are SNHLY and FYNNEI. With 5 bases clipped from V and 4 bases from J, the junction kept 2 bases outside the gene matches. CDR3 sequence: CASSWTGATGELFF. In DNA form, the CDR3 reads TGTGCCAGCAGTTGGACAGGGGCCACCGGGGAGCTGTTTTTT. The variable domain in full, completed from reference TRBV2 and TRBJ2-2, reads EPEVTQTPSHQVTQMGQEVILRCVPISNHLYFYWYRQILGQKVEFLVSFYNNEISEKSEIFDDQFSVERPDGSNFTLKIRSTKLEDSAMYFCASSWTGATGELFFGEGSRLTVL.

This clonotype came up many times. This chain links TRBV27 with TRBJ2-6, with D uncertain. The V gene's germline CDR1 is MNHEY and CDR2 SMNVEV (reference sequence). This CDR3 has 12 residues. V was cut by 4 bases and J by 2 bases, with 0 bases left in between. The CDR3 loop is CASSSGANVLTF. The DNA of the CDR3 is TGTGCCAGCAGTTCTGGGGCCAACGTCCTGACTTTC.

Only one count was recorded for this clonotype. A single base separates this from a much larger clone, so it may be a read error. V is TRBV12-3 or TRBV12-4 and J is TRBJ1-1, with D unclear. V was pared by 5 bases and J by 3 bases, with 10 bases between. CDR3 length: 13 residues. The DNA of the CDR3 is TGTGCCAGCAGTCCTTGTCACTACACTGAAGCTTTCTTT. Translated, it gives CASSPCHYTEAFF.

This rearrangement joins TRBV7-9 to TRBJ1-1; the match to TRBD1 covers 7 bases. The CDR3 loop spans 15 amino acids. The ends lost 5 bases at V and 1 base at J; junction bases unmatched: 7. Germline V lookup: CDR1 SEHNR, CDR2 FQNEAQ (reference sequence). The CDR3: CASSPWDSGNTEAFF. DNA of the CDR3: TGTGCCAGCAGCCCCTGGGACAGTGGGAACACTGAAGCTTTCTTT. Based on the CDR3 plus reference TRBV7-9 and TRBJ1-1, the full variable domain is DTGVSQNPRHKITKRGQNVTFRCDPISEHNRLYWYRQTLGQGPEFLTYFQNEAQLEKSRLLSDRFSAERPKGSFSTLEIQRTEQGDSAMYLCASSPWDSGNTEAFFGQGTRLTVV.

The chain uses TRBV6-5 and TRBJ2-1; 10 bases are a match to TRBD1. V was pared by 2 bases and J by 7 bases, with 5 bases of the junction left unmatched. Germline V gives CDR1 MNHEY, CDR2 SVGAGI. The CDR3 length is 15 residues. CDR3 loop: CASSYGTGDLNEQFF. The CDR3 DNA reads as TGTGCCAGCAGTTACGGGACAGGGGATTTAAATGAGCAGTTCTTC.

This clonotype was observed at least ten times. The V and J genes are TRBV20-1 and TRBJ2-1; TRBD2 aligns across 14 bases. The length of the CDR3 is 19 residues. Trimming took 5 bases from V and 7 from J; bases not matched to a gene: 19. Germline V gene sequence: CDR1 DFQATT, CDR2 SNEGSKA (reference sequence). CDR3 amino acids: CSAATGTSGGPWVDNEQFF. In nucleotides, the CDR3 is TGCAGTGCTGCGACCGGGACTAGCGGGGGCCCCTGGGTGGATAATGAGCAGTTCTTC.